Listed below are T cell receptor beta chains from one sample, sequenced in a study of T cell therapy after organ transplantation. No antigen has been assigned to these receptors. Profiling relied on immunoSEQ multiplex PCR, and the TCRdb table lists in-frame clones only, not all of them. The sample shows about 18,000 clones, over 75% of them seen only once. Material: CD8+ T cells from blood, obtained after autologous CMV-specific T cell therapy. The receptors originated from a human patient who had received a solid organ transplant and had CMV disease. The graft donor may have contributed some T cells. Each CDR3 is given with its conserved first and last residue. The D gene is left open where the match is weak. Clone size appears in some rows only: once, few, many, or a class for an expanded clone.

NA,TRBV5-6,TRBJ2-7,NA,TGTGCCAGCAGCTTTGTATCCAGGTTCTACGAGCAGTACTTC,CASSFVSRFYEQYF
TRBD2,TRBV27,TRBJ2-7,NA,TGTGCCAGCAGCAGACTAGCTTTCTACGAGCAGTACTTC,CASSRLAFYEQYF
TRBD1,TRBV7-9,TRBJ2-7,few,TGTGCCAGCAGCTGGACAGGGTCGGACGAGCAGTACTTC,CASSWTGSDEQYF
NA,TRBV10-1,TRBJ1-1,NA,TGCGCCAGCAGTGAGGGACAGAGTCGGGGAAAAGCTTTCTTT,CASSEGQSRGKAFF
NA,TRBV2,TRBJ2-5,NA,TGTGCCAGCAGTGATACAGGGAGTCCTTTCGAGACCCAGTACTTC,CASSDTGSPFETQYF
TRBD1,TRBV7-2,TRBJ1-5,NA,TGTGCCAGCAGCACCCCGGGACAGGGGTATCAGCCCCAGCATTTT,CASSTPGQGYQPQHF
NA,TRBV2,TRBJ2-7,NA,TGTGCCAGCTCCCTCTCCTACGAGCAGTACTTC,CASSLSYEQYF
NA,TRBV13,TRBJ2-1,NA,TGTGCCAGCAGCTTAGGCCGCGCGAATGAGCAGTTCTTC,CASSLGRANEQFF
TRBD2,TRBV7-9,TRBJ2-7,NA,TGTGCCAGCAGCTTAAGCGGGAGGACCGCCTACGAGCAGTACTTC,CASSLSGRTAYEQYF
TRBD2,TRBV6-1,TRBJ2-3,NA,TGTGCCAGCAGTGGACTAGCGGGGGGAGATACGCAGTATTTT,CASSGLAGGDTQYF
NA,TRBV10-1,TRBJ2-7,few,TGCGCCAGCAGTGAAGGCTACGAGCAGTACTTC,CASSEGYEQYF
NA,TRBV9,TRBJ2-3,NA,TGTGCCAGCACCGCCTATCCGGCCACAGATACGCAGTATTTT,CASTAYPATDTQYF
NA,TRBV30,TRBJ2-2,NA,TGTGCCTGGACAGGGTCGAACACCGGGGAGCTGTTTTTT,CAWTGSNTGELFF
TRBD1,TRBV6-5,TRBJ1-2,NA,TGTGCCTGCGACAGGGGTGGGTATGGCTACACCTTC,CACDRGGYGYTF
NA,TRBV6-5,TRBJ2-7,NA,TGTGCCAGCAGTTACTCGACTGGAGAGCAGTACTTC,CASSYSTGEQYF
NA,TRBV27,TRBJ1-2,NA,TGTGCCAGCAGTTTATCCCGCGGGGGACGGGGCTACACCTTC,CASSLSRGGRGYTF
NA,TRBV5-8,TRBJ2-3,NA,TGTGCCAGCAGCTCCGGGATTTCCCCAGATACGCAGTATTTT,CASSSGISPDTQYF
NA,TRBV20-1,TRBJ2-7,NA,TGCAGTGCAACAGTGATGTACGAGCAGTACTTC,CSATVMYEQYF
TRBD1,TRBV29-1,TRBJ2-3,NA,TGCAGCGTTGAAGGGGACAGTCCTAGCACAGATACGCAGTATTTT,CSVEGDSPSTDTQYF
TRBD1,TRBV19,TRBJ1-3,NA,TGTGCCACCTGGGACAGTCGCGGAGACACCATATATTTT,CATWDSRGDTIYF
TRBD1,TRBV7-8,TRBJ1-1,NA,TGTGCCAGCAGCTTAGTGGCAGGGGGAGTTTTTGCTGAAGCTTTCTTT,CASSLVAGGVFAEAFF
TRBD1,TRBV7-8,TRBJ2-7,NA,TGTGCCAGCAGCCCACGACAGGGGACCGACGCCTACGAGCAGTACTTC,CASSPRQGTDAYEQYF
TRBD1,TRBV10-2,TRBJ1-5,few,TGCGCCAGCAGTGAGTCGAACAGGGGGCTTCGTCAGCCCCAGCATTTT,CASSESNRGLRQPQHF
TRBD1,TRBV30,TRBJ2-7,once,TGTGCCTGGAGGGGGGACAGGTACGAGCAGTACTTC,CAWRGDRYEQYF
TRBD2,TRBV11-1,TRBJ2-7,NA,TGTGCCAGCAGCGGTGTCGCGGGAGTCTCCTACGAGCAGTACTTC,CASSGVAGVSYEQYF
NA,TRBV4-1,TRBJ2-1,NA,TGCGCCAGCAGCTACGGGTTAGCGTCCTCCTACAATGAGCAGTTCTTC,CASSYGLASSYNEQFF
NA,TRBV19,TRBJ1-2,NA,TGTGCCACTACCTCCGACCCAAGGGCCTATGGCTACACCTTC,CATTSDPRAYGYTF
NA,TRBV5-4,TRBJ1-2,NA,TGTACCAGCAGCGATGGGGGGCGCGGCTACACCTTC,CTSSDGGRGYTF
NA,TRBV5-6,TRBJ2-3,NA,TGTGCCAGCAGCTTAGGAGGGGATGTAGATACGCAGTATTTT,CASSLGGDVDTQYF
NA,TRBV10-2,TRBJ1-6,NA,TGCGCCAGCAGTGATGAATCTGGTTCACCCCTCCACTTT,CASSDESGSPLHF
NA,TRBV7-9,TRBJ1-1,NA,TGTGCCAGCAGTCCCCCCACGAACACTGAAGCTTTCTTT,CASSPPTNTEAFF
TRBD1,TRBV7-9,TRBJ1-1,few,TGTGCCAGCAGCCCAGGACAGGTGAACACTGAAGCTTTCTTT,CASSPGQVNTEAFF
NA,TRBV30,TRBJ2-7,NA,TGTGCCTGGAGTCCCGTTACCTACGAGCAGTACTTC,CAWSPVTYEQYF
TRBD1,TRBV7-9,TRBJ2-7,NA,TGTGCCAGCAGCTCCACGACAGGGGCTACCGAGCAGTACTTC,CASSSTTGATEQYF
TRBD1,TRBV5-1,TRBJ2-3,NA,TGCGCCAGCAGCCAAACAGGGGGCTACACAGATACGCAGTATTTT,CASSQTGGYTDTQYF
NA,TRBV6-4,TRBJ1-5,NA,TGTGCCAGCAGCCTTCAGGAGAATCAGCCCCAGCATTTT,CASSLQENQPQHF
TRBD1,TRBV4-2,TRBJ1-2,NA,TGTGCCAGCAGCCACCAGGGACAGGGCGGCTATGGCTACACCTTC,CASSHQGQGGYGYTF
NA,TRBV25-1,TRBJ2-3,NA,TGTGCCAGCAGTACCCAGGGACCAGATACGCAGTATTTT,CASSTQGPDTQYF
NA,TRBV9,TRBJ2-7,NA,TGTGCCAGCAGCGGACCGGAAGCCTACGAGCAGTACTTC,CASSGPEAYEQYF
TRBD1,TRBV7-9,TRBJ2-7,NA,TGTGCCAGCAGCCCCGGGACAGTTAACTCCTACGAGCAGTACTTC,CASSPGTVNSYEQYF
NA,TRBV7-6,TRBJ2-7,NA,TGTGCCAGCAGCCCCACGGAAGGGATCTACGAGCAGTACTTC,CASSPTEGIYEQYF
TRBD2,TRBV7-9,TRBJ2-7,NA,TGTGCCAGCAGCTCGACTAGCGGAGGGGAGGATTACGAGCAGTACTTC,CASSSTSGGEDYEQYF
NA,TRBV5-1,TRBJ2-1,NA,TGCGCCAGCAGCTTTACTCCCTACAATGAGCAGTTCTTC,CASSFTPYNEQFF
NA,TRBV11-2,TRBJ1-5,once,TGTGCCAGCAGCCAAGGGATCTATAGCAATCAGCCCCAGCATTTT,CASSQGIYSNQPQHF
NA,TRBV15,TRBJ1-2,once,TGTGCCACCAGCAGCGGATTGTCCTATGGCTACACCTTC,CATSSGLSYGYTF
NA,TRBV10-1,TRBJ2-7,NA,TGCGCCAGCAGTGTGGGGCCGGGTTACTCCTACGAGCAGTACTTC,CASSVGPGYSYEQYF
NA,TRBV5-1,TRBJ1-1,NA,TGCGCCAGCAGCCCTACTCATATAGGTACTGAAGCTTTCTTT,CASSPTHIGTEAFF